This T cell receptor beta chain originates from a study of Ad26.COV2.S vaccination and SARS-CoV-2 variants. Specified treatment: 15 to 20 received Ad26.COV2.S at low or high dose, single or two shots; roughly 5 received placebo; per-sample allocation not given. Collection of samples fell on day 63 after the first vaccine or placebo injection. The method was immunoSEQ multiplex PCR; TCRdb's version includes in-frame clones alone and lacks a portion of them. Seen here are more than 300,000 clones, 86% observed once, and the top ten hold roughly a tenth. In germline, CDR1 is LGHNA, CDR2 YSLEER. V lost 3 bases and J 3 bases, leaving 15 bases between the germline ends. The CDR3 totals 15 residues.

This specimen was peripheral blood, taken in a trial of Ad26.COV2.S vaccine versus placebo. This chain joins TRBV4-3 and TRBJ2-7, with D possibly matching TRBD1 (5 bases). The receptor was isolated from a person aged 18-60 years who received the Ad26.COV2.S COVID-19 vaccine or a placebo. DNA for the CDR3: TGCGCCAGCAGCCATCAGGGTGAAAATCGCTACGAGCAGTACTTC. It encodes CASSHQGENRYEQYF.